The 9 T cell receptor beta chains below all came from one sample that was sequenced in a study of metastatic and nonmetastatic thyroid tumors. TCRdb called clones again from the PCR reads with MiXCR. The data contain fewer than 7,500 clones, roughly two fifths of them singletons. No treatment of any kind had been given to any patient before thyroid surgery. The sample taken for sequencing was tumor tissue. Receptors originate from a female donor with papillary thyroid cancer or a benign thyroid nodule (not recorded which). Some clones in this sample may be carry-over from other donors' samples.

CDR3: CASSPRDRDEQYF. In nucleotides, the CDR3 is TGTGCCAGCAGCCCCCGGGACAGGGACGAGCAGTACTTC. The chain uses TRBV7-2 and TRBJ2-7; TRBD1 agrees at 9 bases. The CDR3 runs to 13 residues. Germline trimming cut 5 bases from V and 5 bases from J; bases unmatched to any gene: 4. Germline V gene sequence: CDR1 SGHTA, CDR2 FQGNSA.

The table lists this clone with a few counts. CDR3 sequence (DNA): TGTGCCTGGAGGACGGAGGATTCCTACGAGCAGTACTTC. Encoded protein: CAWRTEDSYEQYF. V and J are TRBV30 and TRBJ2-7; tentative D call: TRBD2 (5 bases). Germline V gives CDR1 GTSNPN, CDR2 SVGIG (reference sequence). The V gene lost 3 bases and the J gene lost 1 base, with 10 bases spanning the gap. The CDR3 has 13 amino acids.

As to this clone: The final CDR3 position lacks the conserved phenylalanine or tryptophan, pointing to a likely read error. It is unclear where the CDR3 begins or ends on the DNA, so no DNA is shown, and the CDR3 is as TCRdb lists it. V is TRBV7-9 and J is TRBJ2-7; the D call of TRBD1 is as the table states it, not checked on the DNA. Germline CDR1 reads SEHNR; CDR2 reads FQNEAQ (reference sequence). The CDR3 sequence runs 10 residues, both termini included. The CDR3 loop is CASSSGTGYY.

V is TRBV2 and J is TRBJ1-4, with D possibly matching TRBD1 (6 bases). The germline gives CDR1 SNHLY, CDR2 FYNNEI. The ends were cut back, 8 bases at V and 7 bases at J, with 20 bases in the middle. CDR3 length equals 15 residues. The CDR3 spells CASGKGGAAGEKLFF. The DNA for the CDR3 is TGTGCCAGCGGAAAGGGGGGTGCGGCGGGTGAAAAACTGTTTTTT.

In nucleotides, the CDR3 is TGTGCCAGCAGTCACCATAACAGGCCTTACGAGCAGTACTTC. Residues: CASSHHNRPYEQYF. The gene calls are TRBV28 and TRBJ2-7, with D possibly being TRBD1 (5 bases). The CDR3 covers 14 residues. Trimming stripped 5 bases from V and 4 bases from J, with 15 bases between. The germline V gene encodes CDR1 MDHEN and CDR2 SYDVKM.

The chain combines TRBV11-2 with TRBJ2-3; D might be TRBD1 (5 bases). CDR1 is SGHAT and CDR2 is FQNNGV in the germline V gene. There are 12 residues in the CDR3. Trimming removed 5 bases from V and 6 bases from J, with 9 bases in between. The CDR3 region is CASSQGGDTQYF. CDR3 DNA: TGTGCCAGCAGCCAGGGCGGTGATACGCAGTATTTT. Looking up the rest from reference TRBV11-2 and TRBJ2-3 gives the full variable domain: EAGVAQSPRYKIIEKRQSVAFWCNPISGHATLYWYQQILGQGPKLLIQFQNNGVVDDSQLPKDRFSAERLKGVDSTLKIQPAKLEDSAVYLCASSQGGDTQYFGPGTRLTVL.

The chain couples TRBV7-6 to TRBJ2-5; 14 nucleotides line up with TRBD2. J was trimmed by 3 bases and V by 4 bases; bases with no gene match: 7. The CDR3 has 17 residues. CDR1 is SGHVS, CDR2 FNYEAQ, per germline. In DNA form, the CDR3 reads TGTGCCAGCAGCTCCAACGCGGGACTAGCGGGAGAAGAGACCCAGTACTTC. Amino acids: CASSSNAGLAGEETQYF.

The gene calls are TRBV18 and TRBJ1-1; tentative D call: TRBD1 (5 bases). The CDR3 extends over 13 amino acids. The germline V and J ends were trimmed by 3 bases and 3 bases, with 8 bases remaining between them. Germline V gene data show CDR1 as KGHSH and CDR2 as LQKENI. The CDR3 DNA reads as TGTGCCAGCTCACCTCTAGGGGACACTGAAGCTTTCTTT. Translation: CASSPLGDTEAFF. The whole variable domain, filled in from reference TRBV18 and TRBJ1-1, reads NAGVMQNPRHLVRRRGQEARLRCSPMKGHSHVYWYRQLPEEGLKFMVYLQKENIIDESGMPKERFSAEFPKEGPSILRIQQVVRGDSAAYFCASSPLGDTEAFFGQGTRLTVV.

The chain recombines TRBV5-1 with TRBJ2-7; the D gene is possibly TRBD2 (6 bases). Germline V lookup: CDR1 SGHRS, CDR2 YFSETQ. The ends were cut back, 3 bases at V and 0 bases at J, with 10 bases in the middle. This CDR3 has 14 amino acids. CDR3 sequence reads: CASSSGELSYEQYF. The DNA of the CDR3 is TGCGCCAGCAGCTCGGGGGAACTCTCCTACGAGCAGTACTTC.